These T cell receptor beta chains were read from a single sample in a study of blood T cell repertoires in COVID-19. Only in-frame clones appear in the TCRdb table, and some are missing; sequencing was by immunoSEQ multiplex PCR. Among over 400,000 clones listed, approximately 91% were seen once. Sample: peripheral blood. Receptor source: a woman in her forties or fifties with COVID-19, enrolled during active disease. Each CDR3 is given with its conserved first and last residue. The D gene is left open where the match is weak. Clone size is not always given. Where it is, it says once, few, many or a class for expanded clones.

>.|.|TRBJ1-1|TRBV19
TGTGCCAGTAAAGGGGCGCCGACCACTGAAGCTTTCTTT
CASKGAPTTEAFF
>.|.|TRBJ2-3|TRBV2
TGTGCCAGCACAGGGGACAGCACAGATACGCAGTATTTT
CASTGDSTDTQYF
>TRBD1|.|TRBJ2-7|TRBV9
TGTGCCAGCAGCAAGGGGGACAGGGTTTTGGTCTACGAGCAGTACTTC
CASSKGDRVLVYEQYF
>TRBD1|.|TRBJ1-2|TRBV28
TGTGCCAGCAGCCCCACCTCCCAGGACAGGGGGCAGGGCTATGGCTACACCTTC
CASSPTSQDRGQGYGYTF
>.|.|TRBJ1-1|TRBV12-3/TRBV12-4
TGTGCCAGCAGCCGAGGTGAGGCTTTCTTT
CASSRGEAFF
>TRBD1|.|TRBJ1-2|TRBV25-1
TGTGCCAGCAGAGATGAGGACAGGTCTAACTATGGCTACACCTTC
CASRDEDRSNYGYTF
>TRBD1|once|TRBJ1-2|TRBV19
TGTGCCAGTAGTTCAACCGGGACAGGGAACTATGGCTACACCTTC
CASSSTGTGNYGYTF
>.|few|TRBJ1-4|TRBV6-5
TGTGCCAGCTGTATCGGGGTACAAGAAAAACTGTTTTTT
CASCIGVQEKLFF
>TRBD1|.|TRBJ1-5|TRBV2
TGTGCCAGCAGTTCTCAGGGGGGTCAGCCCCAGCATTTT
CASSSQGGQPQHF
>.|.|TRBJ1-1|TRBV28
TGTGCCAGCAGAGGAGAGAGGGATACTGAAGCTTTCTTT
CASRGERDTEAFF
>.|.|TRBJ2-7|TRBV27
TGTGCCAGCAGTTTACTTAACACGTACGAGCAGTACTTC
CASSLLNTYEQYF
>.|.|TRBJ2-5|TRBV5-4
TGTGCCAGCAGCTTGACCATGCTTAGCCGGGGGCAAGAGACCCAGTACTTC
CASSLTMLSRGQETQYF
>.|few|TRBJ1-6|TRBV27
TGTGCCAGCAGTCGGAGTTATAATTCACCCCTCCACTTT
CASSRSYNSPLHF
>.|.|TRBJ2-3|TRBV30
TGTGCCTGGAGTATCGGGTCCACAGATACGCAGTATTTT
CAWSIGSTDTQYF
>.|once|TRBJ1-2|TRBV6-1
TGTGCCAGCAGTGAATTCATCCGGTATGGCTACACCTTC
CASSEFIRYGYTF
>.|once|TRBJ1-1|TRBV5-1
TGCGCCAGCAGCCCCCGACAGAGAACTGAAGCTTTCTTT
CASSPRQRTEAFF